Listed below are T cell receptor beta chains from one sample, sequenced in a study of sequential checkpoint blockade in melanoma. Clones were read by immunoSEQ multiplex PCR, and TCRdb kept only the in-frame ones, dropping some. The sample includes about 20,000 clones, 82% of them seen just once. The specimen was CD8+ T cells sorted from blood (inferred from file names), collected from a patient given nivolumab and ipilimumab in sequence. These receptors were taken from a human donor with melanoma. CDR3s include the opening cysteine and the closing phenylalanine or tryptophan. A D gene is named only where the DNA matches it firmly. For some rows the clone size is stated as once, few or many, or as a class when expanded; others skip it.

cdr3_aa,cdr3_nt,d_call,v_call,j_call,cdr3_length,clone_size
CASSHGTGSYEQYF,TGTGCCAGCAGTCACGGGACAGGGAGCTACGAGCAGTACTTC,TRBD1,TRBV7-2,TRBJ2-7,14,NA
CASSEQGESYEQYF,TGTGCCAGCAGTGAACAGGGAGAATCCTACGAGCAGTACTTC,NA,TRBV6-4,TRBJ2-7,14,NA
CASSPLQASGRTYEQYF,TGTGCCAGCAGCCCGCTTCAAGCTAGCGGGAGAACCTACGAGCAGTACTTC,TRBD2,TRBV7-9,TRBJ2-7,17,NA
CASSPRRDLDNEQFF,TGTGCCAGCAGCCCGAGGAGGGACCTGGACAATGAGCAGTTCTTC,NA,TRBV13,TRBJ2-1,15,NA
CASSPRGQGATEAFF,TGTGCCAGCAGCCCGAGGGGGCAGGGGGCCACTGAAGCTTTCTTT,TRBD1,TRBV16,TRBJ1-1,15,NA
CASSLAPRLGTDTQYF,TGTGCCAGCAGCTTAGCCCCGCGACTAGGCACAGATACGCAGTATTTT,NA,TRBV11-2,TRBJ2-3,16,NA
CASSYAGTGTYEQYF,TGTGCCAGTAGTTACGCCGGGACAGGGACCTACGAGCAGTACTTC,TRBD1,TRBV19,TRBJ2-7,15,NA
CASSDWDTNTGELFF,TGCGCCAGCAGTGACTGGGACACGAACACCGGGGAGCTGTTTTTT,NA,TRBV10-1,TRBJ2-2,15,once
CASSDERVYTEAFF,TGTGCCAGCAGTGATGAGCGCGTATACACTGAAGCTTTCTTT,NA,TRBV6-1,TRBJ1-1,14,NA
CASSTDSLSSYEQYF,TGCGCCAGCAGCACGGACAGCCTCAGCTCCTACGAGCAGTACTTC,NA,TRBV5-1,TRBJ2-7,15,NA
CASSQELLADNTGANVLTF,TGCGCCAGCAGCCAAGAATTATTGGCGGATAATACTGGGGCCAACGTCCTGACTTTC,NA,TRBV4-3,TRBJ2-6,19,NA
CASSGTGSPMNTEAFF,TGTGCCAGCAGTGGGACAGGGTCCCCTATGAACACTGAAGCTTTCTTT,TRBD1,TRBV2,TRBJ1-1,16,NA
CASSQESGGVSTQYF,TGCGCCAGCAGCCAAGAATCAGGGGGCGTCAGTACGCAGTATTTT,TRBD1,TRBV4-3,TRBJ2-3,15,once
CASSSPISGGVEAAFF,TGTGCCAGCAGCTCCCCAATCTCGGGGGGGGTGGAGGCAGCTTTCTTT,NA,TRBV9,TRBJ1-1,16,NA
CASSSIGSGQPQHF,TGTGCCAGCAGCAGCATAGGTAGCGGGCAGCCCCAGCATTTT,NA,TRBV28,TRBJ1-5,14,NA
CASSVDTGETYEQYF,TGTGCCAGCAGCGTAGATACAGGGGAGACCTACGAGCAGTACTTC,TRBD1,TRBV9,TRBJ2-7,15,NA
CASSHRTVSGANVLTF,TGTGCCAGCAGTCACCGGACAGTCTCTGGGGCCAACGTCCTGACTTTC,NA,TRBV27,TRBJ2-6,16,NA
CAISPTGNEQYF,TGTGCCATCAGCCCTACAGGGAACGAGCAGTACTTC,NA,TRBV10-3,TRBJ2-7,12,NA
CASSLANRGHEQYF,TGTGCCAGCAGCTTGGCTAACAGGGGGCACGAGCAGTACTTC,TRBD1,TRBV7-8,TRBJ2-7,14,NA
CASEGGPDNEQFF,TGTGCCAGCGAGGGGGGGCCCGACAATGAGCAGTTCTTC,NA,TRBV19,TRBJ2-1,13,once
CASSGGGLSSYNEQFF,TGTGCCAGCAGCGGGGGGGGACTTAGCTCCTACAATGAGCAGTTCTTC,TRBD2,TRBV11-3,TRBJ2-1,16,NA
CASSTLRQGGYEQYF,TGCGCCAGCAGCACCCTACGACAGGGGGGATACGAGCAGTACTTC,TRBD1,TRBV5-1,TRBJ2-7,15,NA
CASSEQAFAEQYF,TGTGCCAGCAGTGAACAGGCGTTTGCCGAGCAGTACTTC,NA,TRBV2,TRBJ2-7,13,NA
CASSSQGESQETQYF,TGTGCCAGCAGCTCCCAGGGGGAAAGCCAAGAGACCCAGTACTTC,TRBD1,TRBV13,TRBJ2-5,15,NA
CAISGGPPSDGYTF,TGTGCCATCAGCGGGGGACCTCCCTCGGATGGCTACACCTTC,NA,TRBV10-3,TRBJ1-2,14,medium-sized
CASSPGTGALNEQFF,TGTGCCAGTAGTCCGGGGACAGGGGCTCTGAATGAGCAGTTCTTC,TRBD1,TRBV19,TRBJ2-1,15,NA
CASSIDISGNTIYF,TGTGCCAGTAGTATAGACATCTCTGGAAACACCATATATTTT,NA,TRBV19,TRBJ1-3,14,few
CASRYGTSSYNEQFF,TGTGCCAGCAGGTACGGGACAAGCTCCTACAATGAGCAGTTCTTC,NA,TRBV6-5,TRBJ2-1,15,NA
CASSEDRGPGNTIYF,TGTGCCAGCAGCGAGGACAGGGGGCCCGGAAACACCATATATTTT,TRBD1,TRBV11-3,TRBJ1-3,15,NA
CASSLQGARETQYF,TGTGCCAGCAGTCTACAGGGGGCGCGGGAGACCCAGTACTTC,TRBD1,TRBV28,TRBJ2-5,14,once
CASSLDGFRTGIGEQYF,TGTGCCAGCAGTTTAGACGGTTTCCGGACAGGGATCGGGGAGCAGTACTTC,TRBD1,TRBV28,TRBJ2-5,17,NA
CASSPPDGAVHEQYF,TGTGCCAGCAGCCCCCCTGATGGGGCAGTGCACGAGCAGTACTTC,NA,TRBV7-3,TRBJ2-7,15,once
CASSTQGKETQYF,TGTGCCAGCAGCACACAGGGAAAAGAGACCCAGTACTTC,NA,TRBV11-2,TRBJ2-5,13,NA